The clone carrying this TCR beta chain was detected only a few times. The target antigen is unknown. This record comes from a study of CD8 T cells in ankylosing spondylitis. Study results and caveats: Disease-associated clones were reportedly significantly overrepresented in matched ankylosing spondylitis synovial fluid.

TCRdb processed the 5' RACE reads anew with MiXCR; each CDR3 protein has one entry. The repertoire consists of about 360,000 distinct CDR3 sequences, with approximately 22% occurring once and the leading ten covering around 13%. Sequencing was carried out using blood, either unsorted or a sorted T cell fraction (not recorded which). The TCR originated in a male donor with ankylosing spondylitis or in good health (not recorded which).

The chain's CDR3 is CATSAASSGGAYEQFF. CDR3 coding DNA: TGTGCCACCAGCGCAGCTTCGAGCGGGGGGGCTTATGAGCAGTTCTTC. V and J are TRBV24-1 and TRBJ2-1; 10 positions match TRBD2. The CDR3 length is 16 residues. The trim removed 7 bases at V and 8 bases at J, leaving 13 bases unmatched. Germline CDR1 and CDR2: KGHDR and SFDVKD.